A single sample gave rise to the 5 T cell receptor beta chains below, sequenced in a study of blood T cell repertoires in COVID-19 (dated by TCRdb to the early 2020s). The receptor library was made with the immunoSEQ multiplex PCR assay. TCRdb stores this immuneACCESS table with in-frame sequences only. Part of the clones is absent; in the studies checked, under half of the shortfall reflects unresolved V genes, and no reason is known for the rest. For this sample there are approximately 100,000 clones; roughly 85% appear just once. In total, the top ten clones hold 2% to 2.5% of the sample. The sequenced material came from peripheral blood. The source is a human donor in a cohort sampled during active COVID-19.

The chain is built from TRBV28 and TRBJ2-7; 8 bases are a match to TRBD2. The J segment lost 9 bases and the V segment lost 8 bases, leaving 3 bases of the junction unmatched. Looked up from germline, CDR1 is MDHEN and CDR2 is SYDVKM. This CDR3 has 10 residues. In DNA form, the CDR3 reads TGTGCCAGCGGGGGACTAGGGCAGTACTTC. Translated, it gives CASGGLGQYF.

The gene calls are TRBV4-1 and TRBJ1-1; maybe TRBD1 (6 bases). Trimming took off 0 bases at V and 0 bases at J, with 17 bases between the two ends. The CDR3 is made up of 18 amino acids. Germline values: CDR1 MGHRA, CDR2 YSYEKL. For the CDR3, the DNA is TGCGCCAGCAGCCAAGACGCTCCAGGACAGAACATGAACACTGAAGCTTTCTTT. It specifies CASSQDAPGQNMNTEAFF.

V and J are TRBV6-5 and TRBJ1-1; 8 bases are shared with TRBD1. The CDR3 loop spans 13 amino acids. Germline V lookup: CDR1 MNHEY, CDR2 SVGAGI. V lost 6 bases, J lost 4 bases, and 4 bases stayed unmatched. The CDR3 loop reads CASRAGGVTEAFF. CDR3 nucleotides: TGTGCCAGCAGAGCAGGGGGCGTCACTGAAGCTTTCTTT.

The gene calls are TRBV18 and TRBJ1-2; possible D gene TRBD1, 5 bases. Trimming shortened V by 3 bases and J by 4 bases, and 27 bases separated the two germline ends. Germline-derived CDR1 and CDR2 are KGHSH and LQKENI. This CDR3 is built from 19 residues. The CDR3 sequence is CASSPRTPSQGILSYGYTF. CDR3 nucleotide sequence: TGTGCCAGCTCACCCAGGACCCCCTCTCAGGGCATTCTCAGCTATGGCTACACCTTC.

The chain recombines TRBV4-1 with TRBJ2-6; maybe TRBD2 (6 bases). Trimming removed 0 bases from V and 0 bases from J, with 12 bases in between. CDR3 length equals 18 residues. CDR1 and CDR2 (germline): MGHRA, YSYEKL. The chain's CDR3 is CASSQERGIDSGANVLTF. Written as DNA, the CDR3 is TGCGCCAGCAGCCAAGAGCGGGGTATAGACTCTGGGGCCAACGTCCTGACTTTC.